The 27 T cell receptor beta chains below were found in one sample sequenced in a study of long-term antiretroviral therapy in people with HIV. A v3.0 immunoSEQ assay was performed at survey level. Here immunoSEQ multiplex PCR was the method, and the copy in TCRdb shows in-frame clones only, minus some. The table lists about 33,000 clones, about 97% of them singletons, with approximately 3% in the top ten. The input for sequencing was unsorted PBMCs, taken 6.9 years after starting antiretroviral therapy. These receptors all come from a man aged 25-45 years with HIV.

The chain is built from TRBV2 and TRBJ1-5, with D possibly matching TRBD1 (6 bases). Germline assignment: CDR1 SNHLY and CDR2 FYNNEI. Between the trimmed V and J ends, which lost 4 bases and 9 bases, there was a span of 10 bases. CDR3 length: 12 residues. Here the CDR3 reads CASSGGGPPQHF. CDR3 DNA: TGTGCCAGCAGTGGTGGGGGGCCGCCCCAGCATTTT. Full variable domain (remainder filled in from reference TRBV2 and TRBJ1-5): EPEVTQTPSHQVTQMGQEVILRCVPISNHLYFYWYRQILGQKVEFLVSFYNNEISEKSEIFDDQFSVERPDGSNFTLKIRSTKLEDSAMYFCASSGGGPPQHFGDGTRLSIL.

The chain uses TRBV18 and TRBJ1-5; D unclear. Germline values: CDR1 KGHSH, CDR2 LQKENI. This CDR3 comprises 15 residues. V lost 4 bases and J lost 0, with 10 bases in between. The CDR3 DNA reads TGTGCCAGCTCACGGGAGGTATATAGCAATCAGCCCCAGCATTTT. Translation gives CASSREVYSNQPQHF.

This clone was detected only once. The chain links TRBV7-2 to TRBJ2-2; D possibly corresponds to TRBD2 (6 bases). This CDR3 comprises 12 residues. The germline gives CDR1 SGHTA, CDR2 FQGNSA. Deletions cut 10 bases from V and 7 bases from J, with 13 bases between. The CDR3 DNA is TGTGCCACCCCACAGGAGGGCGGGGAGCTGTTTTTT. Encoded protein: CATPQEGGELFF.

V usage is TRBV29-1 and J usage is TRBJ2-3, with TRBD2 matching over 7 bases. The junction had 3 bases not matched to a gene; V was cut back by 6 bases and J by 0 bases. Germline V gives CDR1 SQVTM, CDR2 ANQGSEA. This CDR3 has 13 amino acids. The DNA of the CDR3 is TGCAGCGTAAGGGACTATAGCACAGATACGCAGTATTTT. It is translated as CSVRDYSTDTQYF.

This clone was seen only once. The rearrangement joins TRBV4-3 to TRBJ2-7; unclear D gene. V was cut by 0 bases and J by 3 bases, with 6 bases left in between. The CDR3 has 13 residues. The germline V gene encodes CDR1 LGHNA and CDR2 YSLEER. This chain's CDR3 is CASSQERNYEQYF. The DNA of the CDR3 is TGCGCCAGCAGCCAAGAGCGTAACTACGAGCAGTACTTC.

A note on this clone: This likely reflects a read error, since a far larger clone is one base away. This chain joins TRBV6-5 and TRBJ2-3; 8 bases line up with TRBD2. The CDR3 has 15 residues. The germline gives CDR1 MNHEY, CDR2 SVGAGI. The CDR3 nucleotides read TGTCCCAGCAGTTACTCGGGGGGGGCGGGAGATACGCAGTATTTT. As protein: CPSSYSGGAGDTQYF.

The gene calls are TRBV30 and TRBJ2-7, with D possibly being TRBD1 or TRBD2 (5 bases each). This CDR3 has 13 amino acids. Germline CDR1 reads GTSNPN; CDR2 reads SVGIG (reference sequence). Trimming took 5 bases from V and 0 from J, leaving 11 bases between them. The CDR3: CAWGDGVSYEQYF. The CDR3 DNA reads TGTGCCTGGGGGGACGGAGTCTCCTACGAGCAGTACTTC.

The chain carries TRBV9 and TRBJ2-1; D perhaps matches TRBD2 (7 bases). The length of the CDR3 is 15 residues. In germline, CDR1 is SGDLS, CDR2 YYNGEE. V was pared by 7 bases and J by 0 bases, with 14 bases between. The CDR3 DNA reads TGTGCCAGCGGGGGGGCTAGCGGCTCCTACAATGAGCAGTTCTTC. This sequence encodes CASGGASGSYNEQFF.

The rearrangement uses TRBV15 and TRBJ1-6; D is ambiguous. V was trimmed by 5 bases and J by 8 bases, leaving 10 bases between them. Germline V gives CDR1 LNHNV, CDR2 YYDKDF (reference sequence). This CDR3 region has 13 residues. The CDR3 is CATSRRTHSPLHF. CDR3 in DNA: TGTGCCACCAGCCGAAGGACCCATTCACCCCTCCACTTT.

The chain is built from TRBV5-1 and TRBJ2-3; 9 nucleotides line up with TRBD1. The CDR3 has 15 amino acids. Per germline, CDR1 SGHRS and CDR2 YFSETQ. Trimming cost V 1 base and J 2 bases; bases outside gene matches: 2. The CDR3 loop reads CASSLTQGATDTQYF. The CDR3 DNA reads TGCGCCAGCAGCTTGACACAGGGGGCCACAGATACGCAGTATTTT.

This clone was recorded only once. The junction departs from the called germline gene at one end, perhaps through a read error. The chain employs TRBV2 and TRBJ2-3, with 13 nucleotides matching TRBD2. The CDR3 runs to 16 residues. Germline values: CDR1 SNHLY, CDR2 FYNNEI. The CDR3 region is CASTEGTSGTYDTQYF. CDR3 nucleotides: TGTGCCAGCACTGAAGGGACTAGCGGGACCTACGATACGCAGTATTTT.

V usage is TRBV7-3 and J usage is TRBJ2-3; possibly TRBD2 for D (5 bases). This CDR3 has 16 amino acids. Germline V gene lookup returns CDR1 SGHTA and CDR2 FQGTGA. V lost 5 bases and J lost 3, with 18 bases in between. CDR3 nucleotide sequence: TGTGCCAGCAGCCCCGGGGTGGGATGGGGAACAGATACGCAGTATTTT. This gives the protein CASSPGVGWGTDTQYF.

This clone occurred once. This chain uses TRBV19 with TRBJ2-2, with TRBD2 matching over 7 bases. The V gene's germline CDR1 is LNHDA and CDR2 SQIVND (reference sequence). V lost 7 bases, J lost 5 bases, and 7 bases stayed unmatched. This CDR3 spans 14 amino acids. The CDR3 DNA sequence: TGTGCCAGTACCCAGAACGGGAGGACCGGGGAGCTGTTTTTT. Protein product: CASTQNGRTGELFF.

The chain uses TRBV11-2 and TRBJ2-7; TRBD2 is a possible D gene (6 bases). Between the trimmed V and J ends, which lost 6 bases and 4 bases, there was a span of 16 bases. There are 14 residues in the CDR3. CDR1 is SGHAT, CDR2 FQNNGV, per germline. CDR3 DNA sequence: TGTGCCAGCAGGGCACCCGGGACTGGGTACGAGCAGTACTTC. Its protein product is CASRAPGTGYEQYF.

The V and J genes are TRBV7-2 and TRBJ1-4; D uncertain. The CDR3 has 15 residues. Germline loops: CDR1 SGHTA, CDR2 FQGNSA. Trimming cost V 5 bases and J 0 bases, with 10 bases left between them. As DNA, the CDR3 is TGTGCCAGCAGCCTAGAGTTAGCAACTAATGAAAAACTGTTTTTT. Its translation is CASSLELATNEKLFF.

The DNA of the CDR3 is TGTGCCAGCAGCCGTAACGCTGAAGCTTTCTTT. The encoded protein is CASSRNAEAFF. The rearrangement joins TRBV7-9 to TRBJ1-1; D is unclear. Trimming pared 5 bases from V and 6 bases from J, leaving 7 bases between. CDR3 length equals 11 residues. Germline V gene lookup returns CDR1 SEHNR and CDR2 FQNEAQ (reference sequence).

The genes are TRBV19 and TRBJ1-2, with a possible D match to TRBD1 (5 bases). Germline V gene sequence: CDR1 LNHDA, CDR2 SQIVND (reference sequence). V gave up 5 bases and J gave up 2 bases, with 12 bases separating them. This CDR3 spans 14 amino acids. CDR3 sequence (DNA): TGTGCCAGTAGTCAGAGACAGTCCAACTATGGCTACACCTTC. Translated: CASSQRQSNYGYTF.

This chain joins TRBV5-4 and TRBJ1-2; no reliable D call. V shed 0 bases and J shed 6 bases, with 6 bases lying between them. From germline, CDR1 is SGHNT and CDR2 YYREEE (reference sequence). The CDR3 runs to 12 residues. CDR3: CASSLESDGYTF. The CDR3 nucleotides read TGTGCCAGCAGCTTGGAAAGCGATGGCTACACCTTC.

The rearrangement links TRBV28 to TRBJ1-2; 9 nucleotides agree with TRBD1. CDR3 size: 15 residues. The V gene end was trimmed by 6 bases and the J gene end by 2 bases; junction bases not matched to a gene: 7. Looked up from germline, CDR1 is MDHEN and CDR2 is SYDVKM. The CDR3 DNA reads TGTGCCAGCAGATTTAGCGGGACAGGGAACTATGGCTACACCTTC. This codes for CASRFSGTGNYGYTF.

The V and J genes are TRBV6-1 and TRBJ2-6; D remains unclear. Germline V CDR1 and CDR2: MNHNS, SASEGT. V gave up 1 base and J gave up 2 bases, with 6 bases separating them. The CDR3 is 15 amino acids. The CDR3 DNA reads as TGTGCCAGCAGTGAAGGGGAAACTGGGGCCAACGTCCTGACTTTC. Translated, it gives CASSEGETGANVLTF.

The rearrangement uses TRBV19 and TRBJ2-3; either TRBD1 or TRBD2 may fit D (5 bases each). The germline CDR1 and CDR2 sequences are LNHDA and SQIVND (reference sequence). The length of the CDR3 is 13 residues. V was shortened by 3 bases and J by 2 bases, with 6 bases between the two germline ends. CDR3 in amino acids: CASSMGDTDTQYF. The CDR3 nucleotides read TGTGCCAGTAGTATGGGGGACACAGATACGCAGTATTTT.

This clone occurred once. The CDR3 nucleotides read TGTGCCAGCAGCATAGGAGGCAGGGGAGGTGAGACCCAGTACTTC. This gives the protein CASSIGGRGGETQYF. This chain connects TRBV7-2 to TRBJ2-5; D might be TRBD1 or TRBD2, each matching 6 bases. This CDR3 is 15 amino acids long. The V and J ends lost 5 bases and 5 bases respectively, with 18 bases between them. Germline CDR1 reads SGHTA; CDR2 reads FQGNSA.

This chain links TRBV7-9 with TRBJ2-7; either TRBD1 or TRBD2 may supply D (6 bases each). The CDR3 contains 16 residues. Germline V gene lookup returns CDR1 SEHNR and CDR2 FQNEAQ (reference sequence). Trimming shortened V by 0 bases and J by 5 bases, and 17 bases separated the two germline ends. This CDR3 is CASSLAVGGRVDEQYF. CDR3 nucleotide sequence: TGTGCCAGCAGCTTAGCGGTGGGGGGCCGAGTGGACGAGCAGTACTTC.

The rearrangement links TRBV4-2 to TRBJ2-6, with D unclear. The V end lost 4 bases, the J end lost 4 bases, and 11 bases lay between the germline ends. Germline-derived CDR1 and CDR2 are LGHNA and YNFKEQ. The CDR3 covers 15 residues. In DNA form, the CDR3 reads TGTGCCAGCAGCCCCGGGTCGGCCGGGGCCAACGTCCTGACTTTC. It specifies CASSPGSAGANVLTF.

CDR3 protein: CAWSVRGTGFYNEQFF. The DNA of the CDR3 is TGTGCCTGGAGTGTACGGGGAACAGGTTTTTACAATGAGCAGTTCTTC. The genes are TRBV30 and TRBJ2-1; either TRBD1 or TRBD2 may supply D (5 bases each). Germline-derived CDR1 and CDR2 are GTSNPN and SVGIG (reference sequence). V was cut by 0 bases and J by 4 bases, with 16 bases left in between. The CDR3 spans 16 residues.

This rearrangement joins TRBV27 to TRBJ2-2; TRBD1 is a possible D gene (5 bases). There are 14 residues in the CDR3. Trimming left V 5 bases short and J 7 bases short, with 14 bases between. Looked up from germline, CDR1 is MNHEY and CDR2 is SMNVEV (reference sequence). CDR3 in amino acids: CASSLRGYYGELFF. DNA for the CDR3: TGTGCCAGCAGTCTAAGGGGCTATTACGGGGAGCTGTTTTTT.

The count of this clone is one. J is TRBJ2-1 and V is TRBV11-3; D unresolved. V lost 0 bases, J lost 9 bases, and 9 bases lay in between. The CDR3 contains 13 residues. The germline V gene encodes CDR1 SGHNT and CDR2 YENEEA. The CDR3 DNA is TGTGCCAGCAGCTTAGATGGTAACAGTGAGCAGTTCTTC. Protein sequence: CASSLDGNSEQFF.